These 31 T cell receptor beta chains originate from one sample sequenced in a study of blood T cell repertoires in COVID-19. Produced via immunoSEQ multiplex PCR; TCRdb's table is partial and in-frame only. The repertoire includes some 94,000 clones, about nine tenths of them detected once, and more than 0.85% sits in the top ten. Sequenced input: peripheral blood. These receptors were obtained from a human donor in a cohort sampled during active COVID-19.

This chain uses TRBV5-1 with TRBJ2-5, with D perhaps matching TRBD1 (6 bases). The germline gives CDR1 SGHRS, CDR2 YFSETQ. The CDR3 runs to 15 residues. Trimming cost V 0 bases and J 4 bases, with 13 bases left between them. CDR3 DNA: TGCGCCAGCAGCTTGGTTCAGGGGAGAGGAGAGACCCAGTACTTC. Its protein product is CASSLVQGRGETQYF.

The chain employs TRBV27 and TRBJ1-4, with D tentatively TRBD1 (5 bases). Germline-derived CDR1 and CDR2 are MNHEY and SMNVEV (reference sequence). Trimming removed 3 bases at V and 8 bases at J, with 10 bases between. The CDR3 totals 13 residues. The CDR3 spells CASSFLGGEKLFF. As DNA, the CDR3 is TGTGCCAGCAGTTTCTTGGGGGGGGAAAAACTGTTTTTT.

The V gene is TRBV7-3, the J gene TRBJ2-1, with 9 bases lining up with TRBD2. The J segment lost 6 bases and the V segment lost 6 bases, leaving 9 bases of the junction unmatched. The CDR3 length is 15 residues. Germline lookup yields CDR1 SGHTA and CDR2 FQGTGA. In DNA form, the CDR3 reads TGTGCCAGCAGTTTCTCCTTAGCGGGGGTCAATGAGCAGTTCTTC. It codes for CASSFSLAGVNEQFF.

CDR3 DNA sequence: TGTGCCAGCAGCCCTATACAGGGTAGTAACACTGAAGCTTTCTTT. The encoded protein is CASSPIQGSNTEAFF. This chain links TRBV3-1 (or the pseudogene TRBV3-2) with TRBJ1-1; possible D gene TRBD1, 6 bases. Trimming took off 4 bases at V and 2 bases at J, with 14 bases between the two ends. The V gene's germline CDR1 is LGHDT and CDR2 YNNKEL (reference sequence). The CDR3 has 15 amino acids.

The chain joins TRBV6-6 to TRBJ1-5; no definite D call. This CDR3 contains 14 residues. Trimming stripped 4 bases from V and 0 bases from J, with 7 bases between. Germline CDR1 and CDR2: MNHNY and SVGAGI (reference sequence). CDR3 sequence reads: CASSSQISNQPQHF. CDR3 sequence (DNA): TGTGCCAGCAGTTCCCAGATTAGCAATCAGCCCCAGCATTTT.

The V call is TRBV10-3, the J call TRBJ1-2; a possible D gene is TRBD1 (6 bases). Trimming shortened V by 1 base and J by 8 bases, and 26 bases separated the two germline ends. The V gene's germline CDR1 is ENHRY and CDR2 SYGVKD. The CDR3 consists of 18 residues. This chain's CDR3 is CAISEFLRGAEQGSGYTF. In DNA, the CDR3 is TGTGCCATCAGTGAGTTTTTACGGGGTGCCGAACAGGGCTCCGGCTACACCTTC.

CDR3 coding DNA: TGTGCCAGCAGCCTCGGGCAGCGGGGCACCGGGGAGCTGTTTTTT. This gives the protein CASSLGQRGTGELFF. The genes are TRBV7-9 and TRBJ2-2, with 7 bases lining up with TRBD2. Germline assignment: CDR1 SEHNR and CDR2 FQNEAQ (reference sequence). The V segment lost 5 bases and the J segment 4 bases; nucleotides outside the gene matches: 7. This CDR3 comprises 15 residues. Complete variable domain (other parts from reference TRBV7-9 and TRBJ2-2): DTGVSQNPRHKITKRGQNVTFRCDPISEHNRLYWYRQTLGQGPEFLTYFQNEAQLEKSRLLSDRFSAERPKGSFSTLEIQRTEQGDSAMYLCASSLGQRGTGELFFGEGSRLTVL.

The chain links TRBV14 to TRBJ2-7; D is unresolved. V was trimmed by 0 bases and J by 12 bases, leaving 12 bases between them. The CDR3 contains 12 residues. The germline V gene has CDR1 SGHDN and CDR2 FVKESK. This chain's CDR3 is CASSQELEKRYF. The CDR3 coding sequence is TGTGCCAGCAGCCAAGAATTAGAGAAAAGGTACTTC.

V gene TRBV19 combines with J gene TRBJ2-3; maybe TRBD1 (5 bases). CDR3 length: 13 amino acids. The germline V and J ends were trimmed by 4 bases and 4 bases, with 9 bases remaining between them. The V gene's germline CDR1 is LNHDA and CDR2 SQIVND (reference sequence). The CDR3 region is CASSKVGADTQYF. In nucleotides, the CDR3 is TGTGCCAGTAGTAAGGTAGGGGCAGATACGCAGTATTTT.

CDR3 in amino acids: CASSYDRGSYEQYF. The CDR3 coding sequence is TGTGCCAGCAGTTACGACAGGGGCTCCTACGAGCAGTACTTC. The genes are TRBV6-5 and TRBJ2-7; 8 bases line up with TRBD1. The CDR3 has 14 residues. Losses at the gene ends were 2 bases for V and 0 bases for J; bases not matched to a gene: 0. Germline V gene data show CDR1 as MNHEY and CDR2 as SVGAGI.

The chain joins TRBV7-9 to TRBJ1-3, with D possibly matching TRBD1 (5 bases). V was trimmed by 5 bases and J by 3 bases, leaving 14 bases between them. From germline, CDR1 is SEHNR and CDR2 FQNEAQ (reference sequence). CDR3 length equals 15 residues. CDR3: CASSPPGGVGNTIYF. DNA of the CDR3: TGTGCCAGCAGCCCCCCTGGGGGGGTTGGAAACACCATATATTTT. The variable domain in full, completed from reference TRBV7-9 and TRBJ1-3, reads DTGVSQNPRHKITKRGQNVTFRCDPISEHNRLYWYRQTLGQGPEFLTYFQNEAQLEKSRLLSDRFSAERPKGSFSTLEIQRTEQGDSAMYLCASSPPGGVGNTIYFGEGSWLTVV.

This chain connects TRBV3-1 (or the pseudogene TRBV3-2) to TRBJ2-7; TRBD2 matches at 11 bases. The germline V gene encodes CDR1 LGHDT and CDR2 YNNKEL (reference sequence). The CDR3 runs to 15 residues. V gave up 2 bases and J gave up 0 bases; unmatched junction bases: 0. The CDR3 sequence: CASSQLAGGSYEQYF. The DNA for the CDR3 is TGTGCCAGCAGCCAACTAGCGGGAGGCTCCTACGAGCAGTACTTC.

This clone showed up just once. The V gene is TRBV9, the J gene TRBJ2-3; TRBD1 matches 7 bases. CDR1 and CDR2 (germline): SGDLS, YYNGEE. CDR3 length: 12 amino acids. Unmatched junction bases numbered 6, after V lost 4 bases and J lost 10 bases. The CDR3 DNA follows: TGTGCCAGCAGCATCGACAGGGAGCCGCAGTATTTT. Translating gives CASSIDREPQYF.

The chain links TRBV13 to TRBJ1-4; 7 bases map to TRBD1. The CDR3 is 13 residues long. V lost 6 bases to trimming and J lost 8 bases; unmatched junction nucleotides: 6. Germline V lookup: CDR1 PRHDT, CDR2 FYEKMQ (reference sequence). The CDR3 region is CASRERGREKLFF. The CDR3 DNA is TGTGCCAGCAGGGAAAGGGGGCGAGAAAAACTGTTTTTT.

The chain links TRBV18 to TRBJ1-5, with a weak D call TRBD1 (6 bases). Trimming took 3 bases from V and 5 from J, leaving 11 bases between them. The CDR3 is 14 residues long. CDR1 is KGHSH and CDR2 is LQKENI in the germline V gene. Here the CDR3 DNA reads TGTGCCAGCTCACCGGGGGCAGGGCATCAGCCCCAGCATTTT. Translated, it gives CASSPGAGHQPQHF.

The rearrangement uses TRBV5-1 and TRBJ2-2; a weak D match, TRBD2 (5 bases). V shed 3 bases and J shed 5 bases, with 11 bases lying between them. Germline-derived CDR1 and CDR2 are SGHRS and YFSETQ. The CDR3 loop spans 14 amino acids. CDR3 in DNA: TGCGCCAGCAGCTCGGCACGAGGGACCGGGGAGCTGTTTTTT. It is translated as CASSSARGTGELFF. Looking up the rest from reference TRBV5-1 and TRBJ2-2 gives the full variable domain: KAGVTQTPRYLIKTRGQQVTLSCSPISGHRSVSWYQQTPGQGLQFLFEYFSETQRNKGNFPGRFSGRQFSNSRSEMNVSTLELGDSALYLCASSSARGTGELFFGEGSRLTVL.

The genes are TRBV6-1 and TRBJ2-4; TRBD2 matches 7 bases. This CDR3 is built from 13 residues. The ends lost 2 bases at V and 6 bases at J; junction bases unmatched: 1. Germline-derived CDR1 and CDR2 are MNHNS and SASEGT. Here the CDR3 DNA reads TGTGCCAGCAGTGAATGGGGGGGAAACATTCAGTACTTC. It specifies CASSEWGGNIQYF.

The rearrangement uses TRBV4-2 and TRBJ2-7, with 13 bases that match TRBD2. This CDR3 region has 13 residues. Germline V lookup: CDR1 LGHNA, CDR2 YNFKEQ. With 8 bases clipped from V and 10 bases from J, the junction kept 8 bases outside the gene matches. The CDR3 DNA follows: TGTGCCAGCCGGGGGACTAGCGGGGACCCTCAGTACTTC. Translated: CASRGTSGDPQYF.

The chain carries TRBV3-1 (or the pseudogene TRBV3-2) and TRBJ1-4; D is undetermined. The germline V gene has CDR1 LGHDT and CDR2 YNNKEL (reference sequence). Trimming pared 2 bases from V and 6 bases from J, leaving 4 bases between. The CDR3 sequence is 12 residues long. The CDR3 protein is CASSQFDEKLFF. Written as DNA, the CDR3 is TGTGCCAGCAGCCAATTCGATGAAAAACTGTTTTTT.

This clone was observed a few times. The rearrangement links TRBV11-2 to TRBJ1-5, with 9 bases identical to TRBD1. The CDR3 is 13 amino acids. CDR1 and CDR2 from the germline V gene are SGHAT and FQNNGV. V lost 5 bases and J lost 4; bases outside the gene matches: 0. The CDR3 nucleotides are TGTGCCAGCAGCGACAGGGGGAATCAGCCCCAGCATTTT. Protein: CASSDRGNQPQHF.

This clone showed up just once. The chain uses TRBV6-5 and TRBJ2-7; the D is unclear. The CDR3 is made up of 12 amino acids. V dropped 0 bases and J dropped 9 bases, with 9 bases sitting between them. Germline CDR1 is MNHEY and CDR2 is SVGAGI. This CDR3 is CASSYSPGVQYF. The CDR3 bases are TGTGCCAGCAGTTACTCCCCCGGTGTGCAGTACTTC.

V and J are TRBV5-1 and TRBJ1-2; 8 bases are a match to TRBD1. Germline V gives CDR1 SGHRS, CDR2 YFSETQ. CDR3 length: 16 amino acids. V shed 0 bases, J shed 4 bases, and the junction held 8 bases outside the gene matches. The CDR3 bases are TGCGCCAGCAGCTTGGAAGGACAGGGACTCGGCTATGGCTACACCTTC. Translation: CASSLEGQGLGYGYTF.

This chain connects TRBV20-1 to TRBJ2-3; D may be TRBD2 (5 bases). This CDR3 is built from 11 residues. Germline values: CDR1 DFQATT, CDR2 SNEGSKA (reference sequence). Trimming cost V 4 bases and J 5 bases, with 7 bases left between them. CDR3 DNA sequence: TGCAGTGCTAAACGGGGAGATACGCAGTATTTT. This translates into CSAKRGDTQYF.

V gene TRBV27 combines with J gene TRBJ2-7; 10 bases match TRBD2. Germline assignment: CDR1 MNHEY and CDR2 SMNVEV (reference sequence). Unmatched junction bases numbered 11, after V lost 2 bases and J lost 1 base. The CDR3 consists of 18 residues. DNA for the CDR3: TGTGCCAGCAGTTTAGGGACAGGCTATAGCGGGAGGTCCTACGAGCAGTACTTC. Translation gives CASSLGTGYSGRSYEQYF.

This sequence joins TRBV20-1 and TRBJ2-7; no definite D call. Germline V gives CDR1 DFQATT, CDR2 SNEGSKA (reference sequence). This CDR3 is built from 11 residues. Trimming took off 4 bases at V and 6 bases at J, with 10 bases between the two ends. CDR3 sequence: CSATRDPEQYF. The CDR3, as DNA: TGCAGTGCTACTAGAGACCCCGAGCAGTACTTC.

The chain has TRBV12-3 or TRBV12-4 and TRBJ2-7, with TRBD2 as a possible D gene (6 bases). The ends were cut back, 6 bases at V and 3 bases at J, with 12 bases in the middle. This CDR3 region has 13 residues. The CDR3 coding sequence is TGTGCCAGCAGGCGGGGAAGTTTCTACGAGCAGTACTTC. This encodes CASRRGSFYEQYF.

The chain uses TRBV27 and TRBJ2-1; no clear D gene. V lost 5 bases to trimming and J lost 16 bases, with 21 bases between them. The CDR3 is 13 residues long. Germline V gene lookup returns CDR1 MNHEY and CDR2 SMNVEV (reference sequence). CDR3 region: CASSTTTGRLGFF. The CDR3 bases are TGTGCCAGCAGTACGACCACCGGCCGCCTAGGCTTCTTC.

CDR3 protein: CASTGLGQFF. The DNA for the CDR3 is TGTGCCAGCACGGGTCTAGGGCAGTTCTTC. The V and J genes are TRBV2 and TRBJ2-1; D ambiguous. Trimming left V 7 bases short and J 12 bases short, with 10 bases between. The CDR3 spans 10 residues. Germline loops: CDR1 SNHLY, CDR2 FYNNEI.

The DNA of the CDR3 is TGTGCCAGTAGTTCGACTAGCGGGAGGGCGGATGAGCAGTTCTTC. It translates to CASSSTSGRADEQFF. The V gene is TRBV19, the J gene TRBJ2-1; 14 nucleotides match TRBD2. From germline, CDR1 is LNHDA and CDR2 SQIVND (reference sequence). J lost 8 bases, V lost 5 bases, and 5 bases had no gene match. CDR3 size: 15 residues.

The CDR3 bases are TGTGCCAGTAGTTTCGGGACAGGGGGCACTGAAGCTTTCTTT. It codes for CASSFGTGGTEAFF. V gene TRBV19 combines with J gene TRBJ1-1, with 11 bases aligning to TRBD1. The CDR3 length is 14 residues. Trimming removed 5 bases from V and 4 bases from J; junction bases left unmatched: 3. The germline gives CDR1 LNHDA, CDR2 SQIVND (reference sequence).

This rearrangement joins TRBV28 to TRBJ1-2; D not resolved. V lost 3 bases and J lost 6, with 5 bases in between. This CDR3 spans 11 amino acids. Per germline, CDR1 MDHEN and CDR2 SYDVKM. The CDR3 here is CASSFSDGYTF. In nucleotides, the CDR3 is TGTGCCAGCAGTTTTTCGGATGGCTACACCTTC.